This T cell receptor beta chain was identified in a study of OX40 agonist ivuxolimab in advanced cancers. Looking at the study overall: With a range of about 23 to 90, age averaged approximately 64 years, and around 80% were male. Study-wide points: Circulating CD4+ and CD8+ T cells showed clonal expansion by week 6 at 0.1 to 3.0 mg/kg. No antigen was identified for the clonally expanded peripheral T cells.

Note on this clone: The antigen remains unidentified.

If patients had autoimmune disease history or systemic immunosuppression, they were excluded. This CDR3 spans 12 amino acids. V lost 4 bases to trimming and J lost 10 bases, with 10 bases between them. Per the germline V gene, CDR1 is MDHEN and CDR2 is SYDVKM. Sequenced by immunoSEQ multiplex PCR; TCRdb stores in-frame clones only, minus some. The sample lists about 90,000 clones; approximately 91% were seen once. The rearrangement joins TRBV28 to TRBJ1-4; maybe TRBD1 (6 bases). The sequences come from CD4+ or CD8+ T cells sorted from blood, collected in a trial of the OX40 agonist ivuxolimab. This clonotype was sampled from an adult with an advanced solid tumor such as melanoma, head and neck, liver or kidney cancer. The DNA of the CDR3 is TGTGCCAGCAGTTCCGGACAGAGAAAACTGTTTTTT. This sequence encodes CASSSGQRKLFF.